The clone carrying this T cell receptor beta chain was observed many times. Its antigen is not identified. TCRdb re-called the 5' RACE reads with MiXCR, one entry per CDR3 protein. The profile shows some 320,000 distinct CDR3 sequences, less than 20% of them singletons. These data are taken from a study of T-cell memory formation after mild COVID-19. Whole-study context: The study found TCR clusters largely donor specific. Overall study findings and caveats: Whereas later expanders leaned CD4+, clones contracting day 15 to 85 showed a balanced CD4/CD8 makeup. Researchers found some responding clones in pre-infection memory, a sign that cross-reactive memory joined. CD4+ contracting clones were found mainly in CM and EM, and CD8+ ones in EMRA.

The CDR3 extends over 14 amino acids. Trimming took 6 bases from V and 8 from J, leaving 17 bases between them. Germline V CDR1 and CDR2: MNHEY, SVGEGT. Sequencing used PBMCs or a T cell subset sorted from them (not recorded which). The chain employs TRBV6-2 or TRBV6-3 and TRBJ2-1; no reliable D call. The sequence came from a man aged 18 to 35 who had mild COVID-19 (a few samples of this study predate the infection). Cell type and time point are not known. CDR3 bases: TGTGCCAGCAGCACCCAAGGGCTGACGGATGAGCAGTTCTTC. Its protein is CASSTQGLTDEQFF.